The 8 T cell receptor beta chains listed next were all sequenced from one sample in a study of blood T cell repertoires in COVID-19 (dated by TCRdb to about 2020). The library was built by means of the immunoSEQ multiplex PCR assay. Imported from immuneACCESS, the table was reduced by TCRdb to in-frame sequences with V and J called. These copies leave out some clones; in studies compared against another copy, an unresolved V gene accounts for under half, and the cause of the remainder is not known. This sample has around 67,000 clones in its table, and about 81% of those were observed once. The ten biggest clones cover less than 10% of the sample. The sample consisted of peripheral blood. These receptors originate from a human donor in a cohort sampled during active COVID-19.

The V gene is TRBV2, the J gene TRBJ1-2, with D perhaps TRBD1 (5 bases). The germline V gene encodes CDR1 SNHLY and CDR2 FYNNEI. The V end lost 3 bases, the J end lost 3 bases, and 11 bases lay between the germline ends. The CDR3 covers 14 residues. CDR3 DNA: TGTGCCAGCAGTGAGGTAATAGGGGACTATGGCTACACCTTC. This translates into CASSEVIGDYGYTF.

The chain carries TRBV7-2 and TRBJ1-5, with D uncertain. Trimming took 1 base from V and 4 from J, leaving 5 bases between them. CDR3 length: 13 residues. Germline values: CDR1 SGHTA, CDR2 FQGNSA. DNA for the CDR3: TGTGCCAGCAGCTTAGGGCCAAATCAGCCCCAGCATTTT. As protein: CASSLGPNQPQHF.

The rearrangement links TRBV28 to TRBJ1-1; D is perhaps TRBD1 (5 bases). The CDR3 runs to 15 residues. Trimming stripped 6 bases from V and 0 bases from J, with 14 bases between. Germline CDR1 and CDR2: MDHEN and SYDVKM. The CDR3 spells CASRVPKGMNTEAFF. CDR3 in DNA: TGTGCCAGCAGGGTCCCAAAGGGGATGAACACTGAAGCTTTCTTT.

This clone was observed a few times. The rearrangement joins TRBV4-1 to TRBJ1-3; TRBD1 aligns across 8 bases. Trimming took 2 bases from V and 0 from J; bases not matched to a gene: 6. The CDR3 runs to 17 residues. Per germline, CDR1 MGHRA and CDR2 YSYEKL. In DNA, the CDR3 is TGCGCCAGCAGCCAAACCGGTACAGGGGGCTCTGGAAACACCATATATTTT. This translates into CASSQTGTGGSGNTIYF.

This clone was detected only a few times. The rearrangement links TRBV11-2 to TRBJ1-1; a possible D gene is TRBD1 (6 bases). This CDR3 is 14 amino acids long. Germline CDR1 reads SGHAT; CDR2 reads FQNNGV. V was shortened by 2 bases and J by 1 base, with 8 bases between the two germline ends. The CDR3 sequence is CASSLTTGNTEAFF. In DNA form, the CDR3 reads TGTGCCAGCAGCTTAACGACAGGGAACACTGAAGCTTTCTTT.

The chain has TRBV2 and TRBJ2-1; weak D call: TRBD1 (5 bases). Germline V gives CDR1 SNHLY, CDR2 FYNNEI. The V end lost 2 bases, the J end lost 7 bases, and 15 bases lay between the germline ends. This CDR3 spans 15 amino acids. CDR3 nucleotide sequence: TGTGCCAGCAGTGAATGGGCAGGGCTAAATAATGAGCAGTTCTTC. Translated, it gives CASSEWAGLNNEQFF.

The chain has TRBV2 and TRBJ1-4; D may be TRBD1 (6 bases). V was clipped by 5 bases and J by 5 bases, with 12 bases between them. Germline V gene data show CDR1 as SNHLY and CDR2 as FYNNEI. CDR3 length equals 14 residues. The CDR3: CASSIQGPNEKLFF. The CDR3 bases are TGTGCCAGCAGTATCCAGGGGCCGAATGAAAAACTGTTTTTT.

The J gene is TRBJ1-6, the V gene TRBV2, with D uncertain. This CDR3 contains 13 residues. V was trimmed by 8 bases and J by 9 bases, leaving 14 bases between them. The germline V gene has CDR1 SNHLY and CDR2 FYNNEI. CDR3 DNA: TGTGCCAGCCTTACCGGTTACGGTTCACCCCTCCACTTT. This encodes CASLTGYGSPLHF.